Listed below are T cell receptor delta chains from one sample, sequenced in a study of Vδ1+ human thymocytes. TCRdb re-processed the multiplex PCR reads using CATT. In the table there are more than 45,000 delta-chain clones, roughly 16% of which are singletons. The material sequenced was Vdelta1+ gamma-delta thymocytes from the thymus. Receptors were obtained from a girl under three years old who had congenital heart surgery. Each CDR3 is given with its conserved first and last residue. The order of the fields is CDR3 length, J gene, D gene, V gene, clone size, CDR3 DNA, CDR3 protein. The D gene is left open where the match is weak. The listing skips clone size in some rows; elsewhere it reads once, few, many or a size class.

16	TRDJ1	TRDD3	TRDV1	.	TGTGCTCTTATCCAGGGGATACCTGTCTACACCGATAAACTCATCTTT	CALIQGIPVYTDKLIF
20	TRDJ1	TRDD3	TRDV1	few	TGTGCTCTTGGGGACACATATCCTACAACTGGGGGAACTTACACCGATAAACTCATCTTT	CALGDTYPTTGGTYTDKLIF
20	TRDJ1	TRDD3	TRDV1	few	TGTGCTCTTGGGGAACGAGGTGGAATGGGGGATACAAGGTACACCGATAAACTCATCTTT	CALGERGGMGDTRYTDKLIF
15	TRDJ1	TRDD2	TRDV3	.	TGTGCCCCCTGGCCTTCCTCCCATTCGGGACATAAACTCATCTTT	CAPWPSSHSGHKLIF
23	TRDJ1	TRDD3	TRDV2	.	TGTGCCTGTGACGGAAAGCTCCTCTCCCGAGGTGTTGGGGGATACCCCTGCACCGATAAACTCATCTTT	CACDGKLLSRGVGGYPCTDKLIF
23	TRDJ1	TRDD3	TRDV1	.	TGTGCTCTTGGGGAACTCTTGGTGCCCGCCCCACACTGGGGGATACAGGGAACCGATAAACTCATCTTT	CALGELLVPAPHWGIQGTDKLIF
20	TRDJ1	TRDD3	TRDV1	.	TGTGCTCTTGGGTACCCTCCGGGACTGGGGGGACATTTGCACACCGATAAACTCATCTTT	CALGYPPGLGGHLHTDKLIF
18	TRDJ1	TRDD3	TRDV1	few	TGTGCTCTTGGGGAAACCCTCTACTGGGGGACGTACACCGATAAACTCATCTTT	CALGETLYWGTYTDKLIF
15	TRDJ1	.	TRDV1	.	TGTGCTCTTGGGGTGGAAGCAAAAGGGGGCGATAAACTCATCTTT	CALGVEAKGGDKLIF
19	TRDJ1	TRDD3	TRDV1	.	TGTGCTCTTGGGGAACGAAGCGGGGGATACGCGTTGCACACCGATAAACTCATCTTT	CALGERSGGYALHTDKLIF
18	TRDJ1	.	TRDV1	few	TGTGCTCTTGGGGAACTTACGTCAGGGGGGACGTACACCGATAAACTCATCTTT	CALGELTSGGTYTDKLIF
20	TRDJ1	.	TRDV1	.	TGTGCTCTCGCAAACTTACCAATACGGGGACCGACGATACAAGCCGATAAACTCATCTTT	CALANLPIRGPTIQADKLIF
21	TRDJ1	TRDD3	TRDV1	.	TGTGCTCTTGGGGAACTTGAGCCGAGGCCTGCCAACTGGGGGATACGAGCTAAACTCATCTTT	CALGELEPRPANWGIRAKLIF
22	TRDJ1	TRDD3	TRDV1	few	TGTGCTCTTGGCTCCTCCGGGGGGCATGACCTACTGGGGGATACGAGTACTACTAAACTCATCTTT	CALGSSGGHDLLGDTSTTKLIF
24	TRDJ1	TRDD3	TRDV1	few	TGTGCTCTTGGGGACCGTCACTTCCGACGTGTGGGGATACCGAATCGCCGTTACACCGATAAACTCATCTTT	CALGDRHFRRVGIPNRRYTDKLIF
19	TRDJ1	TRDD3	TRDV1	few	TGTGCTCTTGGGGATCCCTTGACCGTCGTACTGGGGTCAGCAGAGGAACTCATCTTT	CALGDPLTVVLGSAEELIF
16	TRDJ1	.	TRDV1	few	TGTGCTCTTGGCCCCCCCCCGGGAGGGTATGCCGATAAACTCATCTTT	CALGPPPGGYADKLIF
22	TRDJ1	TRDD3	TRDV1	.	TGTGCTCTTGGGGAAATTCCTCTACTGGGGGATACCGCTACGGGGGGCACCGATAAACTCATCTTT	CALGEIPLLGDTATGGTDKLIF
12	TRDJ1	.	TRAV29/DV5	medium-sized	TGTGCAGCAATTCCTTCCAACCATAAACTCATCTTT	CAAIPSNHKLIF
17	TRDJ1	.	TRDV1	.	TGTGCTCTTGGGGAAGCCACCAGTTGGCAAGCGCGATATAAACTCATCTTT	CALGEATSWQARYKLIF
17	TRDJ1	.	TRDV1	.	TGTGCTCTTGGGGACACAACCAGGGCGGTGAACACCGATAAACTCATCTTT	CALGDTTRAVNTDKLIF
22	TRDJ1	TRDD2	TRDV1	.	TGTGCTCTTGGGGAATATCTTTACGGGTTTCCTACGAGGGACACGTACACCGATAAACTCATCTTT	CALGEYLYGFPTRDTYTDKLIF
22	TRDJ1	TRDD3	TRDV1	.	TGTGCTCTTGGGGATCTTTCGGGTTATAGTTGGCGGGGGATACCCGAGCCCAAAAAACTCATCTTT	CALGDLSGYSWRGIPEPKKLIF
15	TRDJ1	.	TRDV1	few	TGTGCTCTTGGGGAACCTGCCCCCGGGACCGATAAACTCATCTTT	CALGEPAPGTDKLIF
22	TRDJ1	.	TRDV1	few	TGTGCTCTTGGGGAACTCGGCCTTCCTCAGGGCGCATGGAACTGGGGGACCGATAAACTCATCTTT	CALGELGLPQGAWNWGTDKLIF
20	TRDJ1	.	TRDV1	.	TGTGCTCTTGGGGAAGAACATCCCTCCTCCCCCGTAGAGAATCCACATAAACTCATCTTT	CALGEEHPSSPVENPHKLIF
21	TRDJ1	TRDD3	TRDV1	.	TGTGCTCTTGAATCAGTTGGGGCTATCGAACCTGGGGGAAAGTACACCGATAAACTCATCTTT	CALESVGAIEPGGKYTDKLIF
21	TRDJ1	TRDD3	TRDV1	.	TGTGCTCTTGGGGAGGACCTTCTTCCTCCTCTGGGGGATTGGGACACCGATAAACTCATCTTT	CALGEDLLPPLGDWDTDKLIF
22	TRDJ1	.	TRDV1	.	TGTGCTCTTGGGGAACTCCCCTACCTTCCTACGTTGAGGGATACGGGATCAAATAAACTCATCTTT	CALGELPYLPTLRDTGSNKLIF
16	TRDJ1	.	TRDV1	.	TGTGCTCTTGGGGTCCGACCCCCCGCGGGCACCGATAAACTCATCTTT	CALGVRPPAGTDKLIF
20	TRDJ1	TRDD3	TRDV1	.	TGTGCTCTTGGGGCACAGGCCTACGTTGGGGGATACGTCTACACCGATAAACTCATCTTT	CALGAQAYVGGYVYTDKLIF
18	TRDJ1	TRDD3	TRDV1	few	TGTGCTCTTGGGGAAAGCGGCTCGGGGGATACGCGGGAGCATAAACTCATCTTT	CALGESGSGDTREHKLIF
18	TRDJ1	.	TRDV1	.	TGTGCTCTTGGGGATGACCTTCTCGTGGTGTCATACACCGATAAACTCATCTTT	CALGDDLLVVSYTDKLIF
15	TRDJ1	TRDD3	TRDV1	.	TGTGCTCTCGCGATGGGGGATACGAAGAGATGTTTGCTCATCTTT	CALAMGDTKRCLLIF
21	TRDJ1	TRDD3	TRDV1	.	TGTGCTCTTGGGGGCAGATCCCAACAGTACTGGGGGTCGACCTACACCGATAAACTCATCTTT	CALGGRSQQYWGSTYTDKLIF
18	TRDJ1	TRDD2	TRDV1	few	TGTGCTCTTGGGGGCTTTTCCTACGGGCGAACGTACACCGATAAACTCATCTTT	CALGGFSYGRTYTDKLIF
16	TRDJ1	.	TRDV1	.	TGTGCTCTTGGGGAAAGGTGGAGGCCCTACACCGATAAACTCATCTTT	CALGERWRPYTDKLIF
19	TRDJ1	.	TRDV1	few	TGTGCTCTTGGGGACCAAACTCGGGACGGGGCCGGAGGGGCCGATAAACTCATCTTT	CALGDQTRDGAGGADKLIF
17	TRDJ1	TRDD2	TRDV1	.	TGTGCTCTTGGGGAGGGTTCCTACGGTCAACGGTGGTTGGGACTCATCTTT	CALGEGSYGQRWLGLIF
19	TRDJ1	TRDD3	TRDV1	.	TGTGCTCTTGGGGAACGAGGGGCCAACTGGGGGACGTACACCGATAAACTCATCTTT	CALGERGANWGTYTDKLIF
18	TRDJ1	TRDD2	TRDV1	few	TGTGCTCTTGGGGGCGAGGGCCTTCCTCAAACATCCCGAGATAAACTCATCTTT	CALGGEGLPQTSRDKLIF
18	TRDJ1	TRDD3	TRDV1	.	TGTGCTCTTGGGGGACTACCTCCCTGGGGATACAACACCGATAAACTCATCTTT	CALGGLPPWGYNTDKLIF
23	TRDJ1	TRDD3	TRDV1	few	TGTGCTCTTGGGGAAGGTCTGGCCCTCCAGATCCCCGGGGGATACCTCGCGAGTGATAAACTCATCTTT	CALGEGLALQIPGGYLASDKLIF
22	TRDJ1	.	TRDV1	few	TGTGCTCTTGGGGAAAAGTCCCCAGGGGTACAGGCTTATAACCCGTACACCGATAAACTCATCTTT	CALGEKSPGVQAYNPYTDKLIF